Listed below are T cell receptor beta chains from one sample, sequenced in a study of blood T cell repertoires in COVID-19. Generated by immunoSEQ multiplex PCR, the TCRdb table keeps only in-frame clones and is missing some. The data show about 250,000 clones, around 87% seen once. Sequencing was done on a sample of PBMCs or T cells enriched from blood (not recorded which). These receptors were taken from a woman between 45 and 65 years old who had recovered from COVID-19. CDR3s include the opening cysteine and the closing phenylalanine or tryptophan. D genes are given only for firm matches. The size entry is marked missing in some rows and otherwise reads once, few, many or a size class.

TGCGCCAGCAGTGAGTCGAGAGCGAAGTCGTTAACAGATACGCAGTATTTT	CASSESRAKSLTDTQYF	-	-	TRBV10-2	TRBJ2-3
TGTGCCAGCTTCCCGGGACAGCGTAATGAAAAACTGTTTTTT	CASFPGQRNEKLFF	-	TRBD1	TRBV28	TRBJ1-4
TGTGCCAGCAGCCAAGATTTTGGGGCGGGGGGAGGAGGTGGACGTGAGCAGTTCTTC	CASSQDFGAGGGGGREQFF	few	TRBD2	TRBV3-1/TRBV3-2	TRBJ2-1
TGTGCCAGCAGCCAAGAGGGCATGGGACAGGGGCGGGAAAAACTGTTTTTT	CASSQEGMGQGREKLFF	-	TRBD1	TRBV4-2	TRBJ1-4
TGCAGTGCTAAACAGGGCACTGAAGCTTTCTTT	CSAKQGTEAFF	-	-	TRBV20-1	TRBJ1-1
TGCAGCGTAAACAGGGGGCAAAGAGATACGCAGTATTTT	CSVNRGQRDTQYF	-	TRBD1	TRBV29-1	TRBJ2-3
TGTGCCAGCAGCTTTACTAGCTCTTCCCAAGAGACCCAGTACTTC	CASSFTSSSQETQYF	once	-	TRBV9	TRBJ2-5
TGTGCCAGCAGCCAAGAAGCGGGAGGCGGGCGAGAGACCCAGTACTTC	CASSQEAGGGRETQYF	-	TRBD2	TRBV11-1	TRBJ2-5
TGTGCCAGCAGCCGGGACAGTAGGACCGGCTACACCTTC	CASSRDSRTGYTF	-	TRBD1	TRBV2	TRBJ1-2
TGCAGCGTTGTAGGCGGGACTGAAGCTTTCTTT	CSVVGGTEAFF	-	-	TRBV29-1	TRBJ1-1
TGTGCCAGCAGCTTCCAGGGGAACCACGAGCAGTACTTC	CASSFQGNHEQYF	few	-	TRBV5-6	TRBJ2-7
TGTGCCAGCAGTTACTCGATTGGGACAGGGGATGAAAAACTGTTTTTT	CASSYSIGTGDEKLFF	-	TRBD1	TRBV6-5	TRBJ1-4
TGTGCCAGCAGTGATCCGACAGAAACTAATGAAAAACTGTTTTTT	CASSDPTETNEKLFF	once	-	TRBV25-1	TRBJ1-4
TGTGCCATCAAGGGCGACAGGGGGATGAACACTGAAGCTTTCTTT	CAIKGDRGMNTEAFF	-	TRBD1	TRBV10-3	TRBJ1-1
TGCGCCAGCAGCGAGACCCCAGGGCTCCGGGAAAAACTGTTTTTT	CASSETPGLREKLFF	-	-	TRBV5-1	TRBJ1-4
TGCGCCAGCAGTTTCGGTCCCGTCGGACTAGCGGGACACCGCTCCTACAATGAGCAGTTCTTC	CASSFGPVGLAGHRSYNEQFF	-	TRBD2	TRBV4-1	TRBJ2-1
TGTGCCAGCAGCTTGTCGACAGGGTCTTACAATGAGCAGTTCTTC	CASSLSTGSYNEQFF	-	TRBD1	TRBV5-4	TRBJ2-1
TGTGCCAGCAGTTCACGGGACAGGTCAGGCTATGGCTACACCTTC	CASSSRDRSGYGYTF	-	TRBD1	TRBV6-6	TRBJ1-2
TGTGCCAGCAGCTTATACGGGACTACTGGAGATACGCAGTATTTT	CASSLYGTTGDTQYF	-	TRBD2	TRBV7-9	TRBJ2-3
TGTGCCAGCTCCCTCTTGGCGGGGCAGGAGAACACTGAAGCTTTCTTT	CASSLLAGQENTEAFF	-	-	TRBV18	TRBJ1-1
TGTGCCAGTAGTATCGGTCGGTCTTACGAGCAGTACTTC	CASSIGRSYEQYF	-	-	TRBV19	TRBJ2-7
TGTGCTAGCAGCTTGGGACAGGGGGCCGGGGAGCTGTTTTTT	CASSLGQGAGELFF	-	TRBD1	TRBV7-7	TRBJ2-2
TGTGCCTGGAGGACAGGGTCCCACTCCTACGAGCAGTACTTC	CAWRTGSHSYEQYF	once	TRBD1	TRBV30	TRBJ2-7
TGTGCCAGCAGTTATACGGGAGGGGTGGGCACCGGGGAGCTGTTTTTT	CASSYTGGVGTGELFF	-	TRBD2	TRBV27	TRBJ2-2
TGTGCCAGCAGTGAAAACGTAGGAGTGTGGGCTTTCTTT	CASSENVGVWAFF	-	-	TRBV6-1	TRBJ1-1
TGTGCCAGCAGCTTCCGACTAGAGTCAGATACGCAGTATTTT	CASSFRLESDTQYF	-	-	TRBV7-8	TRBJ2-3
TGTGCCAGCACTCGGGGACTAGCGGATATCTCTGGGGCCAACGTCCTGACTTTC	CASTRGLADISGANVLTF	-	TRBD2	TRBV28	TRBJ2-6
TGCGCCAGCAGCCAAGATACTCCCTATGGCTACACCTTC	CASSQDTPYGYTF	-	-	TRBV4-1	TRBJ1-2
TGCAGCGCGGAGTCTCCTAGCGGGTATAATGAGCAGTTCTTC	CSAESPSGYNEQFF	-	TRBD2	TRBV29-1	TRBJ2-1
TGTGCCAGCAGTGAATACGGTCTAGCTGCAGGGGAGCTGTTTTTT	CASSEYGLAAGELFF	-	-	TRBV25-1	TRBJ2-2
TGTGCCAGCCTTTACGGGGGGGGTACTGAAGCTTTCTTT	CASLYGGGTEAFF	-	-	TRBV12-3/TRBV12-4	TRBJ1-1
TGTGCCAGCAGCTCGCCGCCACACCGTAGGACACTCGTTAATGAAAAACTGTTTTTT	CASSSPPHRRTLVNEKLFF	once	-	TRBV7-9	TRBJ1-4
TGTGCCAGCAGCTTCGACGGGAGGGCCGGTGGGGAGCTGTTTTTT	CASSFDGRAGGELFF	-	TRBD2	TRBV7-3	TRBJ2-2
TGTGCCAGCAGTGAGGGCCTAGCGGGAGCCTACGAGCAGTACTTC	CASSEGLAGAYEQYF	-	TRBD2	TRBV28	TRBJ2-7
TGTGCCAGTACGGATCAATCGGGCACCGGGGAGCTGTTTTTT	CASTDQSGTGELFF	-	-	TRBV19	TRBJ2-2
TGTGCCAGCAGTGACGCAGGGGGCCCCTACAATGAGCAGTTCTTC	CASSDAGGPYNEQFF	-	TRBD1	TRBV6-4	TRBJ2-1
TGCGCCAGCAGCTTGGAAGGACAGCCCAACCGGGGCTACACCTTC	CASSLEGQPNRGYTF	-	-	TRBV5-1	TRBJ1-2
TGTGCCAGTAGTCGGGGGATGAGCACTGAAGCTTTCTTT	CASSRGMSTEAFF	-	-	TRBV19	TRBJ1-1
TGTGCCAGCAGTTTACTAGGGGGCGGTGGGAAACTGTTTTTT	CASSLLGGGGKLFF	-	TRBD1	TRBV28	TRBJ1-4
TGTGCCAGTAGGACAGCAACTAATGAAAAACTGTTTTTT	CASRTATNEKLFF	-	-	TRBV11-1	TRBJ1-4
TGTGCCAGCAGCTTAGGGCCGGGATTGGAAGAGACCCAGTACTTC	CASSLGPGLEETQYF	few	-	TRBV7-6	TRBJ2-5